This TCR beta chain was recorded in a study of blood T cell repertoires in COVID-19. As handled by the study authors: Researchers report that nucleated cell counts were estimated from reference gene primer amplification. Only in-frame clones appear in the TCRdb table, and some are missing; sequencing was by immunoSEQ multiplex PCR. The V and J calls and clone size were taken over from that table, and D and trimming were inferred from the DNA. The sample records 130,000 to 150,000 clones, just under 85% being singletons. The CDR3 length is 15 residues. Trimming took 4 bases from V and 4 from J; bases not matched to a gene: 7. The germline V gene encodes CDR1 SEHNR and CDR2 FQNEAQ (reference sequence).

Input material: peripheral blood. The TCR comes from a woman older than 75 with acute or convalescent COVID-19. V usage is TRBV7-9 and J usage is TRBJ2-3, with 8 bases matching TRBD2. The CDR3, as DNA: TGTGCCAGCAGCTATCGCCTAGCGGGCGCAGATACGCAGTATTTT. It yields the protein CASSYRLAGADTQYF. The full variable domain, in which reference TRBV7-9 and TRBJ2-3 provide the parts outside the CDR3, is DTGVSQNPRHKITKRGQNVTFRCDPISEHNRLYWYRQTLGQGPEFLTYFQNEAQLEKSRLLSDRFSAERPKGSFSTLEIQRTEQGDSAMYLCASSYRLAGADTQYFGPGTRLTVL.